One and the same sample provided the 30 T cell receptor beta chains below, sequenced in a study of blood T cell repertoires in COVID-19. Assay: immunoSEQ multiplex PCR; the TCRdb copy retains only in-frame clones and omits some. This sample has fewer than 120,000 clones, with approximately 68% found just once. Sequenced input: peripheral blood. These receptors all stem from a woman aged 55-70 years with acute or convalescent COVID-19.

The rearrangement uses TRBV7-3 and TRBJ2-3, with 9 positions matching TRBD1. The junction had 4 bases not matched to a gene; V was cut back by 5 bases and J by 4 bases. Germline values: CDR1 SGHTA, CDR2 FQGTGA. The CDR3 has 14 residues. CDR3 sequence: CASSTGQGADTQYF. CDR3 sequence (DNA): TGTGCCAGCAGCACGGGACAGGGTGCAGATACGCAGTATTTT.

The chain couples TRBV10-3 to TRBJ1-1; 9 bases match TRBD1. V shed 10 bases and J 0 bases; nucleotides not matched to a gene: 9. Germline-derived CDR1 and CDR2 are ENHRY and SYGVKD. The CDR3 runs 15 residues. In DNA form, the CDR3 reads TGTGCCACACCAGGGACAGGGCAGATGAACACTGAAGCTTTCTTT. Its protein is CATPGTGQMNTEAFF.

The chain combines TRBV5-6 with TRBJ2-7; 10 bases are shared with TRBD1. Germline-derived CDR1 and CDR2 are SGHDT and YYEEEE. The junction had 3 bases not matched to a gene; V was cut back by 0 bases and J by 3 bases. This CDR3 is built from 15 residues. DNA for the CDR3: TGTGCCAGCAGCTTGGGGGGACAGGGGTTCTACGAGCAGTACTTC. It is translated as CASSLGGQGFYEQYF. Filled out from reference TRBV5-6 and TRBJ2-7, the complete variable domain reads DAGVTQSPTHLIKTRGQQVTLRCSPKSGHDTVSWYQQALGQGPQFIFQYYEEEERQRGNFPDRFSGHQFPNYSSELNVNALLLGDSALYLCASSLGGQGFYEQYFGPGTRLTVT.

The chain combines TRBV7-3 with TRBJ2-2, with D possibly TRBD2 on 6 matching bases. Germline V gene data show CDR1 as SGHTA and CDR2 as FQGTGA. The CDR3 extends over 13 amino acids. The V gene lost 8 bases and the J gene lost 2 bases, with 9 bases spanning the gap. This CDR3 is CASAGSNTGELFF. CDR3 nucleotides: TGTGCCAGCGCGGGGAGCAACACCGGGGAGCTGTTTTTT. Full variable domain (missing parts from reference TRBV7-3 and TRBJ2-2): GAGVSQTPSNKVTEKGKYVELRCDPISGHTALYWYRQSLGQGPEFLIYFQGTGAADDSGLPNDRFFAVRPEGSVSTLKIQRTERGDSAVYLCASAGSNTGELFFGEGSRLTVL.

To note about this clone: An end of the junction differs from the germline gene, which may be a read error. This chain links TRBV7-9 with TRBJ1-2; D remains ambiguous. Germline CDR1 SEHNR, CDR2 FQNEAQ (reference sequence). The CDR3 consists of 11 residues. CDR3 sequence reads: CASVRDIIINF. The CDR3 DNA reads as TGTGCCAGCGTGAGGGATATAATTATTAACTTC. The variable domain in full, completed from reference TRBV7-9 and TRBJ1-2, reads DTGVSQNPRHKITKRGQNVTFRCDPISEHNRLYWYRQTLGQGPEFLTYFQNEAQLEKSRLLSDRFSAERPKGSFSTLEIQRTEQGDSAMYLCASVRDIIINFGSGTRLTVV.

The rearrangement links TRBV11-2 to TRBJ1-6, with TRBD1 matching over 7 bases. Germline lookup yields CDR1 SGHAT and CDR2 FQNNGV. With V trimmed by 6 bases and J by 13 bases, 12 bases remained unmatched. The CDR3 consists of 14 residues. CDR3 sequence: CASSEGAAMGPLHF. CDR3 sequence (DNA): TGTGCCAGCAGTGAGGGGGCGGCCATGGGGCCCCTCCACTTT.

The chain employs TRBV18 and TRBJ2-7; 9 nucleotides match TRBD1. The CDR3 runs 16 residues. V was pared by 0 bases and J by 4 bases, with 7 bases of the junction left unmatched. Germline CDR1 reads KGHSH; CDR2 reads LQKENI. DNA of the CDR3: TGTGCCAGCTCACCACCCACAGGGGGCGAGGCATACGAGCAGTACTTC. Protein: CASSPPTGGEAYEQYF.

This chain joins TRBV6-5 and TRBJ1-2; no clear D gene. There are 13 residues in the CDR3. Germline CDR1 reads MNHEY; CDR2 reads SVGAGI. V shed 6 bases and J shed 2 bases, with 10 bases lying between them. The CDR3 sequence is CASRTAQNYGYTF. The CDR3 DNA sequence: TGTGCCAGCAGAACCGCACAGAACTATGGCTACACCTTC.

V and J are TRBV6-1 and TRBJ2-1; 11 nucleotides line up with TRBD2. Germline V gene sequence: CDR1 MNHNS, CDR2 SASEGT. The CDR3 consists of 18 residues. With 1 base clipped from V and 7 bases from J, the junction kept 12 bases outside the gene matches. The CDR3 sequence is CASSEVLAGGYRGNEQFF. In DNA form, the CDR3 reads TGTGCCAGCAGTGAAGTCCTAGCGGGGGGCTATCGTGGTAATGAGCAGTTCTTC.

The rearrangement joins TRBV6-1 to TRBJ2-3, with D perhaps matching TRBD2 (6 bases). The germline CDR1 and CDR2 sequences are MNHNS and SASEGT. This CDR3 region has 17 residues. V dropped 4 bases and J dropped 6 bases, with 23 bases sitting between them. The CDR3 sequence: CASSGRVPGLQRDTQYF. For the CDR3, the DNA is TGTGCCAGCAGTGGAAGAGTTCCGGGACTCCAGCGGGATACGCAGTATTTT.

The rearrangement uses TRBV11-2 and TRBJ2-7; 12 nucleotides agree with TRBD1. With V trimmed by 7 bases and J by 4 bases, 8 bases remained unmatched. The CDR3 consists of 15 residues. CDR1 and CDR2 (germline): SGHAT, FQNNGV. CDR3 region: CASNYPGQGAYEQYF. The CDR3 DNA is TGTGCCAGCAACTACCCGGGACAGGGGGCGTACGAGCAGTACTTC.

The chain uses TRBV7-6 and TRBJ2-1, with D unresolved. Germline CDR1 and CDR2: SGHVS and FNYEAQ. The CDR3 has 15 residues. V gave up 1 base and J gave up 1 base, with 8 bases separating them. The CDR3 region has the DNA TGTGCCAGCAGCTTAGGTACAGATTCCTACAATGAGCAGTTCTTC. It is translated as CASSLGTDSYNEQFF.

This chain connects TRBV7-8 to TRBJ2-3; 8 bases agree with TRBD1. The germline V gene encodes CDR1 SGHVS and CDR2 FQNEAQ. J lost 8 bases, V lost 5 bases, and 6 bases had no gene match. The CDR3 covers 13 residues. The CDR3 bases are TGTGCCAGCAGCCCACGGACAGGGAGTACGCAGTATTTT. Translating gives CASSPRTGSTQYF.

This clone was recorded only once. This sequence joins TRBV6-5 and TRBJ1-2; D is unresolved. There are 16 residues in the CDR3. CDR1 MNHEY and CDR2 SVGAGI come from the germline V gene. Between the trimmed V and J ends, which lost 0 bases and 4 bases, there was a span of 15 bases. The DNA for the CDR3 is TGTGCCAGCAGTTACTCTGGTACCGAAGCTATCTATGGCTACACCTTC. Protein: CASSYSGTEAIYGYTF.

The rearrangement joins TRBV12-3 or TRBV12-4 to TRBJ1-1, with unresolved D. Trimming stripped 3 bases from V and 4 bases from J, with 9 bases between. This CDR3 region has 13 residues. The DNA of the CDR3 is TGTGCCAGCAGTTTGGGAGGGCCCACTGAAGCTTTCTTT. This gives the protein CASSLGGPTEAFF.

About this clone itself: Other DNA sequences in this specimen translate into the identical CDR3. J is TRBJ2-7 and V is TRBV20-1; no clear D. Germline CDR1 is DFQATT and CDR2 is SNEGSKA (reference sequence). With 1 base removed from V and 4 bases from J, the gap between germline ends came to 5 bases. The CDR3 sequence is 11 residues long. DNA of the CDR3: TGCAGTGCTAGAGGAGAGTACGAGCAGTACTTC. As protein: CSARGEYEQYF.

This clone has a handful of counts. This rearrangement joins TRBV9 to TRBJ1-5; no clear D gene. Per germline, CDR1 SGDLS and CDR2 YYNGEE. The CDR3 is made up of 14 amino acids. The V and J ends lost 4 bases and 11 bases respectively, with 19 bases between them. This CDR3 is CASSPSTSFRAQHF. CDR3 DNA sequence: TGTGCCAGCAGCCCCTCGACGTCCTTTCGGGCCCAGCATTTT.

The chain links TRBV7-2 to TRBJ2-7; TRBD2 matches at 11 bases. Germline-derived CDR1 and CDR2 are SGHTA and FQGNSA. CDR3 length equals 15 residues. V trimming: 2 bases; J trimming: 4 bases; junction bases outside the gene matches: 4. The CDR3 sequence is CASSLNSGGVYEQYF. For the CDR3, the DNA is TGTGCCAGCAGCTTAAATAGCGGGGGGGTTTACGAGCAGTACTTC.

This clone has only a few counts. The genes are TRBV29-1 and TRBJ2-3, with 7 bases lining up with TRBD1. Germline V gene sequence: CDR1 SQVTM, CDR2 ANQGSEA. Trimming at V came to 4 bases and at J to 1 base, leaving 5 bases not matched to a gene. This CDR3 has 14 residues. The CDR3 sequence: CSVGVDRGTDTQYF. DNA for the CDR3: TGCAGCGTTGGCGTAGACAGGGGCACAGATACGCAGTATTTT.

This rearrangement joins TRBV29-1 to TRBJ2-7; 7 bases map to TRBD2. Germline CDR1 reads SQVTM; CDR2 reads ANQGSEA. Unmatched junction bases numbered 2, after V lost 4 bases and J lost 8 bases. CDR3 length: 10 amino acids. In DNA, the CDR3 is TGCAGCGTTGTGGGGGGGAAGCAGTACTTC. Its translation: CSVVGGKQYF.

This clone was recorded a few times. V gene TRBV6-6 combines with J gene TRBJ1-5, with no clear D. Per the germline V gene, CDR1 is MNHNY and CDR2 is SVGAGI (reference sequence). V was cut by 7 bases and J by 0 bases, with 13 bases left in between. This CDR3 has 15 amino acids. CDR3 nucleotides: TGTGCCAGCACCAAAGGTCGGGATAGCAATCAGCCCCAGCATTTT. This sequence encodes CASTKGRDSNQPQHF.

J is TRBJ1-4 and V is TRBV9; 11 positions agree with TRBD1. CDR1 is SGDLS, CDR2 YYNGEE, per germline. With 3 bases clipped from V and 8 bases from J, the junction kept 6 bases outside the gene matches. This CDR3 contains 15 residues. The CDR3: CASSGTGGAKEKLFF. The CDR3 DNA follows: TGTGCCAGCAGCGGGACAGGGGGCGCAAAGGAAAAACTGTTTTTT.

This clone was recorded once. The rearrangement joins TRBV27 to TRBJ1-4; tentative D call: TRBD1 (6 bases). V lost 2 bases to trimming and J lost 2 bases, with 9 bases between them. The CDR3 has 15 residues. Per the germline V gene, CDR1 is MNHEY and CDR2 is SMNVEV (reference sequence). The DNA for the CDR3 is TGTGCCAGCAGTTTAGGGGGGGCGACTAATGAAAAACTGTTTTTT. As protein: CASSLGGATNEKLFF.

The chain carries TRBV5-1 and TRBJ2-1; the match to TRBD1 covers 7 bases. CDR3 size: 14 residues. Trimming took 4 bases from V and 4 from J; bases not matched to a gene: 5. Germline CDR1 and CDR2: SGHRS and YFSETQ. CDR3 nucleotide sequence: TGCGCCAGCAGCACTCGACAGGGTTACAATGAGCAGTTCTTC. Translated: CASSTRQGYNEQFF.

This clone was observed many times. The CDR3 loop reads CASSPLRGMGNTEAFF. The CDR3 DNA reads as TGTGCCAGCAGCCCCCTCCGAGGGATGGGGAACACTGAAGCTTTCTTT. This chain connects TRBV7-6 to TRBJ1-1; D not resolved. Germline V gene data show CDR1 as SGHVS and CDR2 as FNYEAQ. Between the trimmed V and J ends, which lost 5 bases and 1 base, there was a span of 17 bases. The CDR3 contains 16 residues.

CDR3 sequence (DNA): TGTGCCAGCAGCGTACGAGCGGACAGGGTAACCCACGAGCAGTACTTC. Translation gives CASSVRADRVTHEQYF. The chain joins TRBV7-8 to TRBJ2-7; 8 positions agree with TRBD1. This CDR3 has 16 amino acids. V dropped 5 bases and J dropped 5; count of bases not matched to a gene: 14. The germline V gene encodes CDR1 SGHVS and CDR2 FQNEAQ.

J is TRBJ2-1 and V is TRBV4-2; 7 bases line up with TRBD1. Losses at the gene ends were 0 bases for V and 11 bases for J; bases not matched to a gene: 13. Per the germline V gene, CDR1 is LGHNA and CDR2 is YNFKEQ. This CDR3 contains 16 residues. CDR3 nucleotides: TGTGCCAGCAGCCAAGATCGGGCAGGGGGAACCTGGAAGCAGTTCTTC. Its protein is CASSQDRAGGTWKQFF.

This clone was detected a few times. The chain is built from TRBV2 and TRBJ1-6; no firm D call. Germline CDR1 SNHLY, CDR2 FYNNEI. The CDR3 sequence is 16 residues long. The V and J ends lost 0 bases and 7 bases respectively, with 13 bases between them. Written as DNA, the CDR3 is TGTGCCAGCAGTGAAGCAGAAAGGGCGGGGAATTCACCCCTCCACTTT. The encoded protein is CASSEAERAGNSPLHF.

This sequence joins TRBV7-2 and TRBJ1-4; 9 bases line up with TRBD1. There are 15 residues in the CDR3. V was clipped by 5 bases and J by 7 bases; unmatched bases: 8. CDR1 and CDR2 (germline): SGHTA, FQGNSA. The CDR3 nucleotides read TGTGCCAGCAGCCTGAACAGGGGGCATGTTGAAAAACTGTTTTTT. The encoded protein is CASSLNRGHVEKLFF.

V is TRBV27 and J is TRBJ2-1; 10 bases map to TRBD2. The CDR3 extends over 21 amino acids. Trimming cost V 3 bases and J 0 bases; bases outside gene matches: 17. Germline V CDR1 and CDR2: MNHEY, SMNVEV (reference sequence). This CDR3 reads CASSFSRLGSGGWSSYNEQFF. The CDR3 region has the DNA TGTGCCAGCAGTTTTTCCCGACTTGGTAGCGGGGGGTGGAGCTCCTACAATGAGCAGTTCTTC.